These 9 T cell receptor beta chains were sequenced from one sample in a study of CD8 T cells in ankylosing spondylitis. TCRdb reanalysed the 5' RACE reads using MiXCR and keeps one entry per CDR3 protein. The table has about 150,000 distinct CDR3 sequences, under 45% seen once. Sequencing was done on a sample of synovial fluid, either unsorted or a sorted T cell fraction (not recorded which). These receptors were collected from a male donor with ankylosing spondylitis.

This clonotype was detected a few times. The rearrangement uses TRBV7-4 and TRBJ1-1; possibly TRBD1 for D (5 bases). Between the trimmed V and J ends, which lost 1 base and 0 bases, there was a span of 24 bases. The CDR3 is 20 residues long. Germline V gene data show CDR1 as SGHVT and CDR2 as SQSDAQ. CDR3 sequence: CASSLDLGRGTSEMNTEAFF. The CDR3 DNA reads TGTGCCAGCAGCTTAGATTTGGGGCGGGGAACTAGCGAGATGAACACTGAAGCTTTCTTT.

The chain carries TRBV18 and TRBJ2-7, with D possibly being TRBD1 (6 bases). V was clipped by 6 bases and J by 7 bases, with 19 bases between them. The CDR3 has 14 residues. Per germline, CDR1 KGHSH and CDR2 LQKENI. CDR3 sequence: CASSMAGARREQYF. In nucleotides, the CDR3 is TGTGCCAGCTCTATGGCAGGGGCGCGCAGGGAGCAGTACTTC.

This clonotype has more than one count but fewer than ten. CDR3 nucleotides: TGTGCCAGCAGCCGCGAGGGAGGCACTGAAGCTTTCTTT. Amino acid sequence: CASSREGGTEAFF. The chain carries TRBV7-3 and TRBJ1-1; no clear D. Germline V gene sequence: CDR1 SGHTA, CDR2 FQGTGA. CDR3 length: 13 amino acids. V shed 5 bases and J shed 4 bases, with 11 bases lying between them.

CDR3 bases: TGTGCCAGCAGTTACCGACGGAAACTGTTTTTT. Its translation: CASSYRRKLFF. The chain couples TRBV2 to TRBJ1-4; D gene uncertain. V was cut by 5 bases and J by 11 bases, with 9 bases left in between. CDR1 is SNHLY, CDR2 FYNNEI, per germline. The CDR3 extends over 11 amino acids.

In its sample, this clonotype was seen a few times. Written as DNA, the CDR3 is TGTGCCAGCAGTTTACAGGGCTACGAGCAGTACTTC. This translates into CASSLQGYEQYF. The chain has TRBV12-3 or TRBV12-4 and TRBJ2-7; D might be TRBD1 (5 bases). V lost 2 bases and J 3 bases, leaving 5 bases between the germline ends. The CDR3 length is 12 residues.

This clonotype was seen a few times. The chain has TRBV12-3 or TRBV12-4 and TRBJ1-5, with 8 positions matching TRBD1. The CDR3 loop spans 16 amino acids. V lost 6 bases, J lost 4 bases, and 11 bases stayed unmatched. CDR3 loop: CASSTTQGARNQPQHF. CDR3 nucleotides: TGTGCCAGCAGCACAACCCAGGGGGCAAGAAATCAGCCCCAGCATTTT.

This clonotype was seen ten or more times. This chain uses TRBV20-1 with TRBJ2-7, with TRBD2 matching over 11 bases. J lost 4 bases, V lost 4 bases, and 3 bases had no gene match. Germline loops: CDR1 DFQATT, CDR2 SNEGSKA (reference sequence). CDR3 length: 13 residues. CDR3 residues: CSAKGLAEYEQYF. Here the CDR3 DNA reads TGCAGTGCTAAGGGACTAGCGGAATACGAGCAGTACTTC.

The V call is TRBV20-1, the J call TRBJ1-2; D unresolved. Germline assignment: CDR1 DFQATT and CDR2 SNEGSKA (reference sequence). The V end was cut by 0 bases, the J end by 3 bases, with 14 bases between. CDR3 length equals 15 residues. The CDR3 bases are TGCAGTGCTAGAGATCGTGTGGGAAGGGACTATGGCTACACCTTC. This sequence encodes CSARDRVGRDYGYTF.

In this sample, this clonotype turned up a few times. The rearrangement joins TRBV12-3 or TRBV12-4 to TRBJ1-1; possible D gene TRBD1, 5 bases. CDR3 length equals 15 residues. V lost 9 bases and J lost 0, with 17 bases in between. CDR3 nucleotide sequence: TGTGCCAGGAAGGAAGGACAAATCATGAACACTGAAGCTTTCTTT. Protein: CARKEGQIMNTEAFF.